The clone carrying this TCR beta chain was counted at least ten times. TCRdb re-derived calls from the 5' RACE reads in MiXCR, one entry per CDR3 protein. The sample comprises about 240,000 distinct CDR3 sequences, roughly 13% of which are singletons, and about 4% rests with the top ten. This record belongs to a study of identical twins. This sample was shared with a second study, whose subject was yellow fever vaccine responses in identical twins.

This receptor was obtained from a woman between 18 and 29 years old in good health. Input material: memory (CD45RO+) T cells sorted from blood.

CDR3 nucleotides: TGTGCCAGCAGTACCGGCCAGACCCAGTACTTC. This sequence encodes CASSTGQTQYF. V gene TRBV6-1 combines with J gene TRBJ2-5; D unclear. CDR1 is MNHNS and CDR2 is SASEGT in the germline V gene. This CDR3 has 11 amino acids. Trimming removed 5 bases at V and 6 bases at J, with 7 bases between.